This TCR beta chain was recorded in a study of blood T cell repertoires in COVID-19. Study-level information: COVID-19 samples from acute and convalescent phases originated in the United States, Italy and Spain. T cells, B-cell-depleted T cells, or PBMCs provided the cDNA or gDNA that served as material.

Authors' processing steps: For nucleated cells, counts were estimated from reference gene primer amplification. Assay: immunoSEQ multiplex PCR; the TCRdb copy retains only in-frame clones and omits some. For V, J and clone size, that table is used; D and trimming come from the DNA. The sample has 150,000 to 200,000 clones, 74% seen once. Per the germline V gene, CDR1 is MNHEY and CDR2 is SVGAGI. Between the trimmed V and J ends, which lost 5 bases and 0 bases, there was a span of 14 bases. The CDR3 covers 15 residues. The rearrangement joins TRBV6-5 to TRBJ2-7, with D perhaps TRBD1 (6 bases). The TCR comes from a woman older than 75 with acute or convalescent COVID-19. Sequenced sample: peripheral blood. CDR3 sequence: CASSTNRDGSYEQYF. The CDR3 region has the DNA TGTGCCAGCAGTACCAACAGGGACGGCTCCTACGAGCAGTACTTC.